This T cell receptor (beta chain) was identified in a study of blood T cell repertoires in COVID-19. V shed 5 bases and J shed 5 bases, with 18 bases lying between them. Germline V gives CDR1 LNHDA, CDR2 SQIVND (reference sequence). This CDR3 is 15 amino acids long. The sample holds a few counts of this clone. The assay was immunoSEQ multiplex PCR, and TCRdb's table has in-frame clones only and misses some. The repertoire holds some 200,000 clones, with roughly 85% as singletons. This receptor was taken from a man in his fifties or sixties with active or convalescent COVID-19. Material for sequencing was peripheral blood. V gene TRBV19 combines with J gene TRBJ2-5; D perhaps matches TRBD1 (6 bases). CDR3 sequence: CASSARWGRGETQYF. For the CDR3, the DNA is TGTGCCAGTAGTGCCAGATGGGGGCGCGGGGAGACCCAGTACTTC.